A selection of T cell receptor beta chains follows, all from one sample in a study of blood T cell repertoires in COVID-19. Measured with immunoSEQ multiplex PCR; TCRdb has only the in-frame clones, and not every one. The table has tens of thousands of clones, about three quarters seen once. What was sequenced was peripheral blood. These receptor sequences come from a man in his 70s with active or convalescent COVID-19. CDR3s include the opening cysteine and the closing phenylalanine or tryptophan. A D gene is named only where the DNA matches it firmly. For some rows the clone size is stated as once, few or many, or as a class when expanded; others skip it.

cdr3_nt cdr3_aa j_call v_call d_call clone_size
TGTGCCAGCAGGCGACTGACAGGGGGCCACACTGAAGCTTTCTTT CASRRLTGGHTEAFF TRBJ1-1 TRBV6-5 TRBD1 once
TGTGCCAGCAAAGATAGCGGGGGGGCAGAGACCCAGTACTTC CASKDSGGAETQYF TRBJ2-5 TRBV27 TRBD2 .
TGTGCCAGCAGGGGGACAGGGGGTAATCAGCCCCAGCATTTT CASRGTGGNQPQHF TRBJ1-5 TRBV7-9 TRBD1 .
TGTGCCAGCAGCCCCCTTGCGGGTCCCGGGGAGCTGTTTTTT CASSPLAGPGELFF TRBJ2-2 TRBV7-3 . .
TGTGCCAGCTCACCATCGGGACTAGGAGCACAAGAGACCCAGTACTTC CASSPSGLGAQETQYF TRBJ2-5 TRBV18 TRBD2 .
TGTGCCAGCAGCTTAGGAGGGATTAGGAATGGCTACACCTTC CASSLGGIRNGYTF TRBJ1-2 TRBV28 . .
TGTGCCAGCACGCCGGACAGCGGAAACACCATATATTTT CASTPDSGNTIYF TRBJ1-3 TRBV28 . .
TGTGCCAGCAGCCCGCAAGATCTACGGAACACTGAAGCTTTCTTT CASSPQDLRNTEAFF TRBJ1-1 TRBV7-2 . .
TGCACCAGGGGGGGGAGCAATCAGCCCCAGCATTTT CTRGGSNQPQHF TRBJ1-5 TRBV1 . .
TGTGCCAGCAGCGTCGGGACAGGGGTTATCACAGATACGCAGTATTTT CASSVGTGVITDTQYF TRBJ2-3 TRBV9 TRBD1 .
TGTGCCAGCAGCTTAGGAGGAGAAAACATTCAGTACTTC CASSLGGENIQYF TRBJ2-4 TRBV7-9 . .
TGTGCCAGCAGCCAAACGGGATTCCAAGGGGAGACCCAGTACTTC CASSQTGFQGETQYF TRBJ2-5 TRBV14 . .
TGTGCCAGTAGTATAGAGCAGGGAAAAAAAAACATTCAGTACTTC CASSIEQGKKNIQYF TRBJ2-4 TRBV19 . .
TGTGCCAGCAGCTTAGGACTAGCGGGGGGTGGTGAGCAGTTCTTC CASSLGLAGGGEQFF TRBJ2-1 TRBV7-9 TRBD2 once
TGTGCCAGCAGTGAGATCTCTACAGGGGGGAGCACAGATACGCAGTATTTT CASSEISTGGSTDTQYF TRBJ2-3 TRBV2 TRBD1 once
TGTGCCAGTAGTATCCCCCCTAGCGGGGGGGCGAGCGGGGAGCTGTTTTTT CASSIPPSGGASGELFF TRBJ2-2 TRBV19 TRBD2 .
TGTGCCTGGAGTGTCCTGGGGCCTGGGGCCAACGTCCTGACTTTC CAWSVLGPGANVLTF TRBJ2-6 TRBV30 . .
TGTGCCAGCAGCCGGGGGGATGAAAAACTGTTTTTT CASSRGDEKLFF TRBJ1-4 TRBV5-8 . .
TGCGCCAGCAGCGATGGTCAGGGGGCTGGGTCTGGCTACACCTTC CASSDGQGAGSGYTF TRBJ1-2 TRBV5-1 TRBD1 .
TGTGCCACCAGCACTCGCACAGGGGTTGAGCAGTTCTTC CATSTRTGVEQFF TRBJ2-1 TRBV24-1 TRBD1 .
TGTGCCAGTAAACTAGCGGGGGCCGGTTCTGGGGCCAACGTCCTGACTTTC CASKLAGAGSGANVLTF TRBJ2-6 TRBV19 TRBD2 once
TGTGCCTGGAGAGAGAGTGTGGGCGTCCAAGAGACCCAGTACTTC CAWRESVGVQETQYF TRBJ2-5 TRBV30 . .
TGTGCCAGCAGCTTGAACGGGTATGGCTACACCTTC CASSLNGYGYTF TRBJ1-2 TRBV7-9 . few
TGTGCCAGCAGCGGAGGGGACACCAACTCTGGGGCCAACGTCCTGACTTTC CASSGGDTNSGANVLTF TRBJ2-6 TRBV9 . .